This T cell receptor beta chain is drawn from a study of blood T cell repertoires in COVID-19. Across the whole study: The cDNA or gDNA used as material had been derived from T cells, B-cell-depleted T cells, or PBMCs.

As handled by the study authors: Estimation of nucleated cell counts relied on the amplification of reference gene primers. The method was immunoSEQ multiplex PCR; TCRdb's version includes in-frame clones alone and lacks a portion of them. Clone size and the V and J calls come from that table; the DNA yielded D and trimming. The data hold some 78,000 clones, with roughly 80% observed a single time. Germline CDR1 SNHLY, CDR2 FYNNEI. With 3 bases removed from V and 4 bases from J, the gap between germline ends came to 12 bases. The CDR3 totals 14 residues. This receptor was obtained from a man aged 60-69 years with active or convalescent COVID-19. This chain uses TRBV2 with TRBJ1-1; maybe TRBD1 (6 bases). Sequenced: peripheral blood. The CDR3 reads CASSDRAGATEAFF. CDR3 coding DNA: TGTGCCAGCAGTGATCGGGCAGGGGCCACTGAAGCTTTCTTT.